The rows below give T cell receptor beta chains drawn from one sample of a study of blood T cell repertoires in COVID-19. The method was immunoSEQ multiplex PCR; TCRdb's version includes in-frame clones alone and lacks a portion of them. Here the sample spans approximately 290,000 clones, around 87% being singletons. Sample: peripheral blood. The receptors were sampled from a man younger than 35 with active or convalescent COVID-19. Both conserved end residues are part of each CDR3. D genes are given only for firm matches. The size entry is marked missing in some rows and otherwise reads once, few, many or a size class.

abundance	v_gene	d_gene	j_gene	CDR3nt	CDR3aa
NA	TRBV7-6	NA	TRBJ2-7	TGTGCCAGCAGCTACAGGCCCGACGGAGACTACGAGCAGTACTTC	CASSYRPDGDYEQYF
NA	TRBV10-3	NA	TRBJ2-3	TGTGCCATCAGTGCTGCAAGGACTATCCAGGCCACAGATACGCAGTATTTT	CAISAARTIQATDTQYF
NA	TRBV10-1	NA	TRBJ2-2	TGCGCCAGCAGTGAGTCGTTGGGGGCCGCGACCGGGGAGCTGTTTTTT	CASSESLGAATGELFF
NA	TRBV3-1/TRBV3-2	NA	TRBJ2-4	TGTGCCAGCAGCCAAGTCTCTGGAGAAAACATTCAGTACTTC	CASSQVSGENIQYF
NA	TRBV9	NA	TRBJ2-3	TGTGCCAGCAGCGTATCCCCCTTTGGCCTCACAGATACGCAGTATTTT	CASSVSPFGLTDTQYF
NA	TRBV4-1	NA	TRBJ1-1	TGCGCCAGCAGCCAAGGAGTGGTGAACACTGAAGCTTTCTTT	CASSQGVVNTEAFF
NA	TRBV7-8	TRBD1	TRBJ1-5	TGTGCCAGCAGCTTAATCGGACAGGAGGTCGGTCAGCCCCAGCATTTT	CASSLIGQEVGQPQHF
NA	TRBV7-8	NA	TRBJ1-1	TGTGCCAGCACTTACGTCTCGGAGGCCACTGAAGCTTTCTTT	CASTYVSEATEAFF
NA	TRBV5-1	TRBD1	TRBJ2-3	TGCGCCAGCAGTGATGTAACAGGGGGCGCAGATACGCAGTATTTT	CASSDVTGGADTQYF
NA	TRBV24-1	NA	TRBJ2-7	TGTGCCGCCAGTGATTATCCGAGCTCCTACGAGCAGTACTTC	CAASDYPSSYEQYF
NA	TRBV18	TRBD2	TRBJ2-3	TGTGCCAGCTCACTGCGGGGGGACCCAGATACGCAGTATTTT	CASSLRGDPDTQYF
NA	TRBV5-6	NA	TRBJ2-7	TGTGCCAGCAGCTTGTTGGAGGGAACCCCAACCTACGAGCAGTACTTC	CASSLLEGTPTYEQYF
NA	TRBV27	TRBD1	TRBJ1-6	TGTGCCAGCACCGGGACAGGGAGCTCCTATAATTCACCCCTCCACTTT	CASTGTGSSYNSPLHF
NA	TRBV2	NA	TRBJ2-7	TGTGCCAGCAGTGTAACCGAGAGCTCCTACGAGCAGTACTTC	CASSVTESSYEQYF
NA	TRBV5-1	NA	TRBJ1-2	TGCGCCAGCAGCTTGGTGGGGGCAACCGACTATGGCTACACCTTC	CASSLVGATDYGYTF
once	TRBV7-9	TRBD1	TRBJ1-1	TGTGCCAGCAGCGTATGGGGACAGGGGAGGAACACTGAAGCTTTCTTT	CASSVWGQGRNTEAFF
NA	TRBV29-1	NA	TRBJ2-5	TGCAGCGCTGAACGAGTTCAGGGAGAGACCCAGTACTTC	CSAERVQGETQYF
NA	TRBV6-5	NA	TRBJ2-7	TGTGCCAGCAGCTCACTAACTCTCGGCTACGAGCAGTACTTC	CASSSLTLGYEQYF
NA	TRBV24-1	TRBD1	TRBJ1-5	TGTGCCACCGGCGATACACAGGGGGCCCAGCCCCAGCATTTT	CATGDTQGAQPQHF
NA	TRBV27	TRBD1	TRBJ2-1	TGTGCCAGCAGGCAACCGGGACAGGGAATAAATGAGCAGTTCTTC	CASRQPGQGINEQFF
NA	TRBV5-6	NA	TRBJ2-7	TGTGCCAGCAGCGATGGACTCGACTACGAGCAGTACTTC	CASSDGLDYEQYF
NA	TRBV6-2/TRBV6-3	NA	TRBJ2-3	TGTGCCAGCAGTTTCCGAGGGAGGGGGACAGATACGCAGTATTTT	CASSFRGRGTDTQYF
NA	TRBV4-3	NA	TRBJ2-3	TGCGCCAGCAGCCAAGATATCACAGATACGCAGTATTTT	CASSQDITDTQYF
NA	TRBV4-3	TRBD2	TRBJ2-7	TGCGCCAGCAGCCAAGATCTGACTAGCGGGGGGGCCTACGAGCAGTACTTC	CASSQDLTSGGAYEQYF
NA	TRBV5-4	NA	TRBJ2-7	TGTGCCAGCAGCTTGGGCCACCGGGACACCTCCTACGAGCAGTACTTC	CASSLGHRDTSYEQYF
NA	TRBV4-3	TRBD2	TRBJ2-3	TGCGCCAGCAGCCAAGAAGTAGCGGGGGTCGACACAGATACGCAGTATTTT	CASSQEVAGVDTDTQYF
NA	TRBV28	NA	TRBJ2-7	TGTGCCAGCACCTTAGGGCGGGCCAGCTCCTACGAGCAGTACTTC	CASTLGRASSYEQYF
few	TRBV4-2	TRBD1	TRBJ2-7	TGTGCCAGCAGCCAAGCTCCAGGACAGGGTTTTTACGAGCAGTACTTC	CASSQAPGQGFYEQYF
once	TRBV7-9	TRBD2	TRBJ2-1	TGTGCCAGCAGTCCTACTAGCGGGGGGCCCCATAGCTCCTACAATGAGCAGTTCTTC	CASSPTSGGPHSSYNEQFF
NA	TRBV28	NA	TRBJ1-2	TGTGCCAGCAGTTTGGGCCGGTGGGGCGATGGCTACACCTTC	CASSLGRWGDGYTF
NA	TRBV15	NA	TRBJ2-7	TGTGCCACCAGCAGAGCGGGGGACGAGCAGTACTTC	CATSRAGDEQYF
NA	TRBV7-9	TRBD1	TRBJ2-1	TGTGCCAGCAGCTCCCCGGGACAGGGGCAGTTCTTC	CASSSPGQGQFF
once	TRBV5-1	TRBD2	TRBJ2-3	TGCGCCAGCAGCTTTGCGGGAGGTGGCACAGATACGCAGTATTTT	CASSFAGGGTDTQYF
NA	TRBV29-1	NA	TRBJ2-7	TGCAGCGTTGAGCCGGACAACTCCTACGAGCAGTACTTC	CSVEPDNSYEQYF
NA	TRBV7-2	NA	TRBJ2-2	TGTGCCAGCAGGGACGGGAGCACCGGGGAGCTGTTTTTT	CASRDGSTGELFF
NA	TRBV7-2	NA	TRBJ2-7	TGTGCCAGCAGCTTAGATCCAGGGTTCGAGCAGTACTTC	CASSLDPGFEQYF
NA	TRBV27	NA	TRBJ2-6	TGTGCCAGCAGTTTGAATTCAGGGTGGGGGGCCAACGTCCTGACTTTC	CASSLNSGWGANVLTF
NA	TRBV19	TRBD1	TRBJ1-1	TGTGCCAGTAAAAACCAGGGACAGGCGAACACTGAAGCTTTCTTT	CASKNQGQANTEAFF
NA	TRBV3-1/TRBV3-2	NA	TRBJ2-1	TGTGCCAGCAGCCAAGACGGGTTCTCCTACAATGAGCAGTTCTTC	CASSQDGFSYNEQFF
NA	TRBV18	TRBD1	TRBJ1-2	TGTGCCAGCTCACCGTCGACAGGGACTGGCTACACCTTC	CASSPSTGTGYTF
few	TRBV19	NA	TRBJ2-1	TGTGCCAGTAGTATAGATCGGGGGAGCTCCTACAATGAGCAGTTCTTC	CASSIDRGSSYNEQFF
once	TRBV28	NA	TRBJ2-5	TGTGCCAGCAGAACTAATTTAGGTCCCGGCATGGAGACCCAGTACTTC	CASRTNLGPGMETQYF
once	TRBV19	NA	TRBJ2-3	TGTGCCAGTAGTATAGATCCCGACAGGACAGATACGCAGTATTTT	CASSIDPDRTDTQYF
NA	TRBV19	TRBD1	TRBJ2-7	TGTGCCAGTAGTATAGTAGGGACAGGGGCCAACGAGCAGTACTTC	CASSIVGTGANEQYF
NA	TRBV15	TRBD2	TRBJ2-1	TGTGCCACCAGCTCAATAGCGGGGGGGCCTGGCGAGCAGTTCTTC	CATSSIAGGPGEQFF
NA	TRBV9	NA	TRBJ1-1	TGTGCCAGCAGCGGGGGGGGCACTGAAGCTTTCTTT	CASSGGGTEAFF
NA	TRBV15	TRBD1	TRBJ1-1	TGTGCCACCAGCAGAGAAAGGGGGCCGGACACTGAAGCTTTCTTT	CATSRERGPDTEAFF
once	TRBV7-9	NA	TRBJ1-1	TGTGCCAGCAGCTTACGTTCCGTTGCTGAAGCTTTCTTT	CASSLRSVAEAFF
once	TRBV10-3	TRBD1	TRBJ1-5	TGTGCCATCAGTGGCGGACAGGGGGCCCTGGGTCACCAGCCCCAGCATTTT	CAISGGQGALGHQPQHF
few	TRBV18	TRBD1	TRBJ1-6	TGTGCCAGCTCACCACTCCCGGGACAGGGGGACTCACCCCTCCACTTT	CASSPLPGQGDSPLHF
NA	TRBV11-2	TRBD2	TRBJ2-3	TGTGCCAGCAGCTACGGGACTAGCGGGAGAGGTGGCACAGATACGCAGTATTTT	CASSYGTSGRGGTDTQYF
NA	TRBV27	NA	TRBJ1-1	TGTGCCAGCAGTTTATCGCTACTCAAACGGTACACTGAAGCTTTCTTT	CASSLSLLKRYTEAFF
few	TRBV10-3	TRBD1	TRBJ1-5	TGTGCCGTGGCCGAACAGGGGGGCAATCAGCCCCAGCATTTT	CAVAEQGGNQPQHF
few	TRBV5-4	TRBD1	TRBJ1-1	TGTGCCAGCAGCCTCGACAGGACAGGGGACACTGAAGCTTTCTTT	CASSLDRTGDTEAFF
NA	TRBV7-9	NA	TRBJ1-2	TGTGCCAGCAGCTCAGGGCGTGGCTACACCTTC	CASSSGRGYTF
NA	TRBV6-5	TRBD1	TRBJ1-2	TGTGCCAGCAGTAAGACAGGGACATATGGCTACACCTTC	CASSKTGTYGYTF
NA	TRBV4-1	NA	TRBJ1-5	TGCGCCAGCAGCCAAGACTCCGCGTGGAGCAATCAGCCCCAGCATTTT	CASSQDSAWSNQPQHF
NA	TRBV7-9	NA	TRBJ2-5	TGTGCCAGCAGCTTCCCGGAGACCCAGTACTTC	CASSFPETQYF
NA	TRBV11-2	NA	TRBJ2-2	TGTGCCAGCAGCTTAGATGGGGGCGGCGGGAGAAACACCGGGGAGCTGTTTTTT	CASSLDGGGGRNTGELFF